This T cell receptor (beta chain) is drawn from a study of response to subunit inactivated influenza vaccine. For this clonotype: Antigen specificity is unknown.

V trimming: 0 bases; J trimming: 3 bases; junction bases outside the gene matches: 13. The CDR3 loop spans 18 amino acids. Germline V gene sequence: CDR1 LGHNA, CDR2 YSLEER. Study-level findings and limits: Few new T cells, the authors suggested, are recruited by each seasonal influenza vaccination.

TCRdb ran MiXCR on the RT-PCR reads and lists one entry per CDR3 protein. The sample carries 300,000 to 350,000 distinct CDR3 sequences, approximately 21% recorded once. This chain connects TRBV4-3 to TRBJ1-1; 7 nucleotides align to TRBD1. The sample in question was PBMCs from blood, obtained 21 months after vaccination. The TCR comes from a man aged 50 to 69 who received an inactivated influenza vaccine. As DNA, the CDR3 is TGCGCCAGCAGCCAAGATATTAGGAACAGGGGATTTGACACTGAAGCTTTCTTT. Its translation is CASSQDIRNRGFDTEAFF.